This T cell receptor (beta chain) was identified during a study of T cells in Graves' hyperthyroidism and ophthalmopathy. Study-wide findings and caveats: Ophthalmopathy, as predicted by the model, came a median around 7 months after the prediction.

On this clonotype: Its antigen is unknown.

The CDR3 runs 15 residues. Between the trimmed V and J ends, which lost 6 bases and 0 bases, there was a span of 11 bases. Germline V lookup: CDR1 MNHEY, CDR2 SVGAGI. Exclusion of a patient resulted from uncontrolled infection, other autoimmune disease, pregnancy or lactation. The source material, RNA transcripts, was used to amplify TCR beta CDR3 regions. The HTBI primer set drove a first-round RT-PCR of the TCR CDR3. MiXCR, applied by TCRdb to the multiplex PCR reads, yields one record per CDR3 protein. This sample has 490,000 or so distinct CDR3 sequences, with approximately 48% found just once. The chain recombines TRBV6-5 with TRBJ1-4, with D uncertain. Source material: peripheral blood or thyroid tissue (not recorded which). This sequence was found in an adult woman with Graves' disease, either hyperthyroidism or ophthalmopathy (not recorded which). The CDR3 DNA reads as TGTGCCAGCAGATCCTCGGGCGCAACTAATGAAAAACTGTTTTTT. The encoded protein is CASRSSGATNEKLFF.